This entry lists 16 T cell receptor beta chains sequenced from one sample in a study of technical replicates of blood from several donors. Sequencing used immunoSEQ multiplex PCR; TCRdb keeps in-frame clones, though not all of them. The sample has roughly 60,000 clones; roughly 90% are singletons. The sample consisted of PBMCs. The receptors stem from a human donor in good health. Some clones in this sample may be carry-over from other donors' samples.

This chain joins TRBV5-4 and TRBJ1-1, with 11 bases aligning to TRBD1. The CDR3 length is 17 residues. V shed 3 bases and J 5 bases; nucleotides not matched to a gene: 12. Per germline, CDR1 SGHNT and CDR2 YYREEE (reference sequence). The CDR3 region is CASSSPGQGDGWTEAFF. Here the CDR3 DNA reads TGTGCCAGCAGCTCTCCGGGACAGGGGGATGGTTGGACTGAAGCTTTCTTT.

V gene TRBV7-3 combines with J gene TRBJ2-3; D is possibly TRBD2 (6 bases). V dropped 9 bases and J dropped 0 bases, with 25 bases sitting between them. Germline assignment: CDR1 SGHTA and CDR2 FQGTGA. The CDR3 covers 18 residues. The CDR3 region is CASSKKGREVASTDTQYF. CDR3 nucleotides: TGTGCCAGTTCTAAGAAGGGGCGGGAAGTTGCTAGCACAGATACGCAGTATTTT.

This chain uses TRBV19 with TRBJ2-1; D is unresolved. Deletions cut 6 bases from V and 0 bases from J, with 9 bases between. The CDR3 totals 14 residues. From germline, CDR1 is LNHDA and CDR2 SQIVND (reference sequence). CDR3 in DNA: TGTGCCAGTAGGGGCTCTGCCTCCTACAATGAGCAGTTCTTC. Its protein product is CASRGSASYNEQFF. The variable domain in full, with the rest retrieved from reference TRBV19 and TRBJ2-1, is DGGITQSPKYLFRKEGQNVTLSCEQNLNHDAMYWYRQDPGQGLRLIYYSQIVNDFQKGDIAEGYSVSREKKESFPLTVTSAQKNPTAFYLCASRGSASYNEQFFGPGTRLTVL.

There are a few counts of this clone. The gene calls are TRBV27 and TRBJ1-2; 7 nucleotides match TRBD1. With 6 bases clipped from V and 1 base from J, the junction kept 5 bases outside the gene matches. Germline V gene sequence: CDR1 MNHEY, CDR2 SMNVEV (reference sequence). The CDR3 has 14 amino acids. The CDR3 DNA reads TGTGCCAGCAGACGACAGGGAAATAACTATGGCTACACCTTC. Translated, it gives CASRRQGNNYGYTF.

CDR3 protein: CASSFSGALDGYTF. CDR3 DNA sequence: TGTGCCAGCAGTTTTAGCGGGGCACTGGATGGCTACACCTTC. The V and J genes are TRBV27 and TRBJ1-2; possibly TRBD1 for D (5 bases). The germline V gene has CDR1 MNHEY and CDR2 SMNVEV (reference sequence). Trimming shortened V by 3 bases and J by 6 bases, and 14 bases separated the two germline ends. The CDR3 runs 14 residues.

The CDR3 DNA reads as TGTGCCAGCAGTTTAGGGGTCCCAGGGACCTACGAGCAGTACTTC. It is translated as CASSLGVPGTYEQYF. V usage is TRBV6-1 and J usage is TRBJ2-7; a possible D gene is TRBD1 (5 bases). The CDR3 contains 15 residues. Germline V lookup: CDR1 MNHNS, CDR2 SASEGT. V lost 5 bases to trimming and J lost 2 bases, with 16 bases between them.

The gene calls are TRBV4-2 and TRBJ1-2, with 7 bases lining up with TRBD1. The CDR3 extends over 15 amino acids. V dropped 0 bases and J dropped 4; count of bases not matched to a gene: 5. Germline V gene data show CDR1 as LGHNA and CDR2 as YNFKEQ. Here the CDR3 reads CASSQEEGAGYGYTF. For the CDR3, the DNA is TGTGCCAGCAGCCAAGAGGAGGGGGCGGGCTATGGCTACACCTTC.

This clone was counted only a few times. The sample contains more than one DNA sequence encoding this CDR3. The genes are TRBV5-1 and TRBJ2-1; TRBD2 agrees at 7 bases. V lost 4 bases, J lost 2 bases, and 3 bases stayed unmatched. Germline loops: CDR1 SGHRS, CDR2 YFSETQ. CDR3 size: 14 residues. The CDR3, as DNA: TGCGCCAGCAGCCCGAGCGGGGCCTACAATGAGCAGTTCTTC. This translates into CASSPSGAYNEQFF. Full variable domain (remainder filled in from reference TRBV5-1 and TRBJ2-1): KAGVTQTPRYLIKTRGQQVTLSCSPISGHRSVSWYQQTPGQGLQFLFEYFSETQRNKGNFPGRFSGRQFSNSRSEMNVSTLELGDSALYLCASSPSGAYNEQFFGPGTRLTVL.

This chain links TRBV20-1 with TRBJ2-1; a possible D gene is TRBD2 (5 bases). V was shortened by 0 bases and J by 13 bases, with 10 bases between the two germline ends. In germline, CDR1 is DFQATT, CDR2 SNEGSKA (reference sequence). The CDR3 spans 11 residues. The CDR3 DNA follows: TGCAGTGCTAGAGAAGCGGAGACTCAGTTCTTC. As protein: CSAREAETQFF.

This clone was recorded once. The V call is TRBV15, the J call TRBJ2-7, with TRBD1 identical over 9 bases. CDR1 and CDR2 from the germline V gene are LNHNV and YYDKDF (reference sequence). CDR3 length: 14 residues. V shed 3 bases, J shed 3 bases, and the junction held 3 bases outside the gene matches. CDR3 sequence: CATSSRDRDYEQYF. DNA of the CDR3: TGTGCCACCAGCAGCCGGGACAGGGACTACGAGCAGTACTTC.

The chain has TRBV5-4 and TRBJ2-1; unclear D gene. Trimming left V 4 bases short and J 9 bases short, with 26 bases between. The CDR3 consists of 17 residues. The germline CDR1 and CDR2 sequences are SGHNT and YYREEE (reference sequence). CDR3 DNA: TGTGCCAGCAGCCCAAGGCGGTCTAATTCCCTTATTGGTGAGCAGTTCTTC. Translated: CASSPRRSNSLIGEQFF.

V and J are TRBV6-1 and TRBJ1-6; 9 bases align to TRBD1. The CDR3 has 14 amino acids. From germline, CDR1 is MNHNS and CDR2 SASEGT. Trimming at V came to 6 bases and at J to 11 bases, leaving 8 bases not matched to a gene. DNA for the CDR3: TGTGCCAGCAGGGACCGGGACAGGGCGACACCCCTCCACTTT. This translates into CASRDRDRATPLHF.

This clone has just one count. The chain carries TRBV7-2 and TRBJ2-7, with D uncertain. The CDR3 extends over 13 amino acids. Per the germline V gene, CDR1 is SGHTA and CDR2 is FQGNSA. Trimming pared 2 bases from V and 0 bases from J, leaving 5 bases between. The CDR3 here is CASSLSVSYEQYF. Written as DNA, the CDR3 is TGTGCCAGCAGCTTATCGGTCTCCTACGAGCAGTACTTC.

The J gene is TRBJ1-2, the V gene TRBV4-3; 7 bases map to TRBD1. The V and J ends lost 2 bases and 7 bases, in that order; junction bases with no gene match: 7. CDR1 is LGHNA, CDR2 YSLEER, per germline. This CDR3 has 14 residues. The CDR3 here is CASSQTLTGFGYTF. In DNA form, the CDR3 reads TGCGCCAGCAGCCAAACTCTGACAGGGTTTGGCTACACCTTC.

The rearrangement links TRBV6-6 to TRBJ2-7; D gene uncertain. The germline gives CDR1 MNHNY, CDR2 SVGAGI (reference sequence). The germline V and J ends were trimmed by 0 bases and 6 bases, with 18 bases remaining between them. The CDR3 spans 16 residues. Here the CDR3 reads CASSYSFGLTQVEQYF. In DNA form, the CDR3 reads TGTGCCAGCAGTTACTCATTCGGTCTTACTCAAGTCGAGCAGTACTTC.

The chain is built from TRBV7-2 and TRBJ1-5; D unresolved. Between the trimmed V and J ends, which lost 5 bases and 3 bases, there was a span of 14 bases. The CDR3 is 15 amino acids. CDR1 and CDR2 from the germline V gene are SGHTA and FQGNSA. The CDR3 protein is CASSPDWQLNQPQHF. The CDR3 DNA follows: TGTGCCAGCAGCCCCGACTGGCAACTCAATCAGCCCCAGCATTTT.